Listed below are T cell receptor beta chains from one sample, sequenced in a study of cytomegalovirus exposure and HLA in healthy donors. TCRdb keeps only in-frame clones here, not all; method: immunoSEQ multiplex PCR. The table shows roughly 140,000 clones, with around 90% occurring only once. The sample comprised PBMCs. Receptors originate from a woman aged 18 to 35 in good health and CMV-seropositive. Each CDR3 is given with its conserved first and last residue. The D gene is left open where the match is weak. The listing skips clone size in some rows; elsewhere it reads once, few, many or a size class.

d_gene	abundance	v_gene	j_gene	CDR3nt	CDR3aa
-	-	TRBV4-2	TRBJ2-2	TGTGCCAGCAGCCAACGACAACCAACCGGGGAGCTGTTTTTT	CASSQRQPTGELFF
TRBD2	-	TRBV7-2	TRBJ2-3	TGTGCCAGCAGCTTAGGTCCTAGCGGGGAACGGTATTTT	CASSLGPSGERYF
TRBD1	once	TRBV5-4	TRBJ1-2	TGTGCCAGCAGCTTGGGACAGGGGGCTTATGGCTACACCTTC	CASSLGQGAYGYTF
-	-	TRBV14	TRBJ2-7	TGTGCCAGCAGCCAAGATGCAGGGGTCGAGCAGTACTTC	CASSQDAGVEQYF
TRBD1	-	TRBV9	TRBJ2-7	TGTGCCAGCAGCGTCGGACAGGGCCGCCTGGTTTACGAGCAGTACTTC	CASSVGQGRLVYEQYF
-	-	TRBV14	TRBJ1-6	TGTGCCAGCAGCCAAGTACAGGGCGGATATAATTCACCCCTCCACTTT	CASSQVQGGYNSPLHF
TRBD2	once	TRBV5-1	TRBJ2-1	TGCGCCAGCAGGTTGACTAGCGGGGGGCGCAATGAGCAGTTCTTC	CASRLTSGGRNEQFF
TRBD1	-	TRBV6-5	TRBJ1-5	TGTGCCAGCAGTTACGCCTTCACAGGGGGCGATCAGCCCCAGCATTTT	CASSYAFTGGDQPQHF
-	-	TRBV5-6	TRBJ2-1	TGTGCCAGCAGCTATAGGACTCCCACATTATTGAATGAGCAGTTCTTC	CASSYRTPTLLNEQFF
TRBD2	-	TRBV7-8	TRBJ2-2	TGTGCCACTAAGAGCGGGAGGGCCGCCAACGGGGAGCTGTTTTTT	CATKSGRAANGELFF
-	-	TRBV19	TRBJ1-3	TGTGCCAGTAGTATTCCCGGGAATGGAAACACCATATATTTT	CASSIPGNGNTIYF
-	-	TRBV28	TRBJ1-2	TGTGCCAGCAGCAACCTAATCCGCTATGGCTACACCTTC	CASSNLIRYGYTF
TRBD1	once	TRBV7-3	TRBJ2-2	TGTGCCACCCGGGACAGAAACACCGGGGAGCTGTTTTTT	CATRDRNTGELFF
-	-	TRBV28	TRBJ1-5	TGTGCCAGCAGGCTACAGGGCGCCGAGCTAAGCAATCAGCCCCAGCATTTT	CASRLQGAELSNQPQHF
TRBD1	-	TRBV19	TRBJ1-6	TGTGCCAGTAGTGGATCAGGGGGCACGAATTCACCCCTCCACTTT	CASSGSGGTNSPLHF
TRBD1	-	TRBV6-5	TRBJ1-2	TGTGCCAGCAGTCGGACAGGCCAAAACTATGGCTACACCTTC	CASSRTGQNYGYTF
-	-	TRBV19	TRBJ2-7	TGTGCCACCTCGACTATTTACGAGCAGTACTTC	CATSTIYEQYF
-	-	TRBV30	TRBJ1-5	TGTGCCTGGACCGCCGGGAATTCCCATCAGCCCCAGCATTTT	CAWTAGNSHQPQHF
TRBD1	once	TRBV5-4	TRBJ2-7	TGTGCCAGCAGCTCGAGACAGGGTCAAGAGCAGTACTTC	CASSSRQGQEQYF
-	-	TRBV11-3	TRBJ2-1	TGTGCCAGCAGCACCCCGGGGAATGAGCAGTTCTTC	CASSTPGNEQFF
TRBD2	-	TRBV12-5	TRBJ2-3	TGTGCTAGTGGTTTTGGCGGGGGGGCCGGAGATACGCAGTATTTT	CASGFGGGAGDTQYF
-	-	TRBV29-1	TRBJ2-2	TGCAGCGTTTTCGGAGGGCTAAACACCGGGGAGCTGTTTTTT	CSVFGGLNTGELFF
-	once	TRBV28	TRBJ1-2	TGTGCCAGCAGTTTCCTCTTTGCGAGCGGGACTAACTATGGCTACACCTTC	CASSFLFASGTNYGYTF
-	-	TRBV20-1	TRBJ1-1	TGCAGTCGATCAAGCGGTACTGAAGCTTTCTTT	CSRSSGTEAFF
TRBD2	once	TRBV9	TRBJ2-2	TGTGCCAGCAGCTTCACCCCGGGACTAGGGAACACCGGGGAGCTGTTTTTT	CASSFTPGLGNTGELFF
-	-	TRBV7-3	TRBJ2-3	TGTGCCAGCGCTGAGACTTCTAGCACAGATACGCAGTATTTT	CASAETSSTDTQYF
-	few	TRBV5-5	TRBJ1-1	TGTGCCAGCAGGAGGGATTTGAACACTGAAGCTTTCTTT	CASRRDLNTEAFF
-	-	TRBV11-2	TRBJ1-6	TGTGCCAGCAGCTTAGAGCCGTGGGGGGGAGGCTCACCCCTCCACTTT	CASSLEPWGGGSPLHF
-	-	TRBV19	TRBJ1-5	TGTGCCAGTAGTCCAACAGGGCTCGATCAGCCCCAGCATTTT	CASSPTGLDQPQHF
-	-	TRBV28	TRBJ2-3	TGTGCCAGCAGTTTACCCCGACAGACTAGCACAGATACGCAGTATTTT	CASSLPRQTSTDTQYF
TRBD1	-	TRBV7-2	TRBJ2-7	TGTGCCAGCAGCCCGCACAACCTGTACACAGGGGACTTC	CASSPHNLYTGDF
-	few	TRBV2	TRBJ2-7	TGTGCCAGCAGAGTACAGGGTTGGGAGCAGTACTTC	CASRVQGWEQYF
TRBD2	-	TRBV5-1	TRBJ2-1	TGCGCCAGCAGCGTTAGCGGGGGGGGGTACAATGAGCAGTTCTTC	CASSVSGGGYNEQFF
-	-	TRBV7-9	TRBJ2-1	TGTGCCAGCAGCTTTGACAGCTACAATGAGCAGTTCTTC	CASSFDSYNEQFF
-	-	TRBV19	TRBJ1-5	TGTGCCAGTACAGGGCAGGGCATTAGGCAGCCCCAGCATTTT	CASTGQGIRQPQHF
-	-	TRBV28	TRBJ1-2	TGTGCCAGCAGTTTCCAGGGGCTTAACTATGGCTACACCTTC	CASSFQGLNYGYTF
-	-	TRBV29-1	TRBJ2-1	TGCAGCGTTGAAGGGGGGGAAGGTCGTGGGCCGGACAATGAGCAGTTCTTC	CSVEGGEGRGPDNEQFF
-	once	TRBV4-2	TRBJ1-5	TGTGCCAGCAGCCAAGACGGGGGGGCTGGACAGCCCCAGCATTTT	CASSQDGGAGQPQHF
TRBD2	-	TRBV4-3	TRBJ2-3	TGCGCCAGCAGCCAAGAAGGGCCCAGCGGGGGGGCCACAGATACGCAGTATTTT	CASSQEGPSGGATDTQYF
-	few	TRBV6-5	TRBJ1-2	TGTGCCAGCAGCCGACGGTCCGGGGGCTACACCTTC	CASSRRSGGYTF
TRBD2	-	TRBV6-5	TRBJ2-1	TGTGCCAGCAGTTACCCCGCTAGCGGGGGCTACAATGAGCAGTTCTTC	CASSYPASGGYNEQFF
TRBD1	-	TRBV19	TRBJ2-7	TGTGCCAGTAGTATACGAGGGGGCAGGGTCTCCTACGAGCAGTACTTC	CASSIRGGRVSYEQYF
TRBD1	-	TRBV27	TRBJ1-2	TGTGCCAGCAGCCAGATGACGACAGGGGTGCTTGGCTACACCTTC	CASSQMTTGVLGYTF
-	-	TRBV19	TRBJ1-4	TGTGCCAGTCGGAAGGGGACAGAAAAACTGTTTTTT	CASRKGTEKLFF
-	-	TRBV25-1	TRBJ1-5	TGTGCCAGCAGCTTGATGGGGCGCAATCAGCCCCAGCATTTT	CASSLMGRNQPQHF
TRBD2	-	TRBV5-1	TRBJ2-1	TGCGCCAGCAGCTGGGCCGGGGGGACTAGCGGGAGACACACAATGAGACAAAACCCTAATGAGCAGTTCTTC	CASSWAGGTSGRHTMRQNPNEQFF
-	-	TRBV30	TRBJ2-7	TGTGCCTGGAGTGTGTCGGGGGGCCTCTACGAGCAGTACTTC	CAWSVSGGLYEQYF
TRBD2	-	TRBV5-1	TRBJ2-3	TGCGCCAGCAGCTTGCCCGGGACTAGCGGGACTTTCGATACGCAGTATTTT	CASSLPGTSGTFDTQYF
TRBD2	-	TRBV6-6	TRBJ2-3	TGTGCCAGCAGCATCCAGACTAGCTCCGCAGATACGCAGTATTTT	CASSIQTSSADTQYF
TRBD1	once	TRBV2	TRBJ1-2	TGTGCCAGCAGCCAAGACAGGGTAGGACTCTATGGCTACACCTTC	CASSQDRVGLYGYTF
-	-	TRBV27	TRBJ1-1	TGTGCCAGCAGTTTACCGGGGGGGCTGTGGTCTGAAGCTTTCTTT	CASSLPGGLWSEAFF
TRBD2	-	TRBV18	TRBJ2-5	TGTGCCAGCTCACCCGGGACTAGCGGGAGAGAGACCCAGTACTTC	CASSPGTSGRETQYF
TRBD1	-	TRBV7-7	TRBJ1-5	TGTGCTAGCAGCTTAGTTTGGCAGGGGGCGCAAAGTCATCAGCCCCAGCATTTT	CASSLVWQGAQSHQPQHF
TRBD1	once	TRBV28	TRBJ1-2	TGTGCCAGCAGTTTATTCGGCAGGGGGATGTTAGGCTACACCTTC	CASSLFGRGMLGYTF
TRBD1	-	TRBV7-8	TRBJ1-2	TGTGCCAGCAGCTACGACAGGGCCTTTAACTATGGCTACACCTTC	CASSYDRAFNYGYTF